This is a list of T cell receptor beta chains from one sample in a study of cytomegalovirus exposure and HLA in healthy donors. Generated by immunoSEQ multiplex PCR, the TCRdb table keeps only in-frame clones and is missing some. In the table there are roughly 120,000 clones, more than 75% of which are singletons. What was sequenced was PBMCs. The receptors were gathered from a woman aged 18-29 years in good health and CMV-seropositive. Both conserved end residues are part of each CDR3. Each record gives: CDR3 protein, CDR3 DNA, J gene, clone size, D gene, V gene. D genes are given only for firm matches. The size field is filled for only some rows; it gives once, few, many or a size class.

CDR3: CASSRDLASYEQYF
DNA: TGTGCCAGCAGCCGAGACTTGGCCTCCTACGAGCAGTACTTC
J: TRBJ2-7
size: NA
D: NA
V: TRBV5-4

CDR3: CATELAGGPYNEQFF
DNA: TGTGCCACCGAACTAGCGGGGGGGCCCTACAATGAGCAGTTCTTC
J: TRBJ2-1
size: NA
D: TRBD2
V: TRBV19

CDR3: CASSLERQGGGYTF
DNA: TGTGCCAGCAGCTTAGAACGTCAGGGAGGGGGCTACACCTTC
J: TRBJ1-2
size: once
D: NA
V: TRBV11-2

CDR3: CASSLSGLGRSEQYF
DNA: TGTGCCAGCAGCTTATCGGGACTAGGCCGCTCCGAGCAGTACTTC
J: TRBJ2-7
size: NA
D: TRBD2
V: TRBV7-2

CDR3: CASSLRDRWTQYF
DNA: TGTGCCAGCAGCCTCCGGGACAGATGGACCCAGTACTTC
J: TRBJ2-5
size: NA
D: TRBD1
V: TRBV28

CDR3: CASSEAGVNYEQYF
DNA: TGTGCCAGCAGTGAGGCAGGGGTGAACTACGAGCAGTACTTC
J: TRBJ2-7
size: NA
D: NA
V: TRBV13

CDR3: CASSQDGTWATNEQFF
DNA: TGTGCCAGCAGCCAAGACGGGACTTGGGCCACCAATGAGCAGTTCTTC
J: TRBJ2-1
size: NA
D: NA
V: TRBV4-2

CDR3: CASSFRDRNTGELFF
DNA: TGTGCCAGCAGCTTCCGGGACAGGAACACCGGGGAGCTGTTTTTT
J: TRBJ2-2
size: NA
D: TRBD1
V: TRBV5-6

CDR3: CASSDAGRGNYEQYF
DNA: TGTGCCAGCTCCGACGCGGGCCGCGGAAACTACGAGCAGTACTTC
J: TRBJ2-7
size: NA
D: NA
V: TRBV18

CDR3: CASRPPRFATNEKLFF
DNA: TGTGCCAGCAGACCCCCTAGATTTGCAACTAATGAAAAACTGTTTTTT
J: TRBJ1-4
size: NA
D: NA
V: TRBV28

CDR3: CATSRDPADREAFF
DNA: TGTGCCACCAGCAGAGATCCAGCAGACAGGGAAGCTTTCTTT
J: TRBJ1-1
size: NA
D: NA
V: TRBV15

CDR3: CASSPARPSISGNTIYF
DNA: TGTGCCAGCTCACCTGCCAGGCCATCTATCTCTGGAAACACCATATATTTT
J: TRBJ1-3
size: NA
D: NA
V: TRBV18

CDR3: CASSLTAGSTDTQYF
DNA: TGTGCCAGCAGCTTAACAGCGGGAAGCACAGATACGCAGTATTTT
J: TRBJ2-3
size: NA
D: TRBD2
V: TRBV7-9

CDR3: CASSEGQRNTEAFF
DNA: TGTGCCAGCAGTGAGGGACAAAGGAACACTGAAGCTTTCTTT
J: TRBJ1-1
size: NA
D: NA
V: TRBV27

CDR3: CASSPTSGRTKNIQYF
DNA: TGTGCCAGCAGCCCTACTAGCGGGAGAACCAAAAACATTCAGTACTTC
J: TRBJ2-4
size: NA
D: TRBD2
V: TRBV5-4

CDR3: CASSTGTGSSYEQYF
DNA: TGTGCCAGCTCGACCGGGACAGGGAGCTCCTACGAGCAGTACTTC
J: TRBJ2-7
size: NA
D: TRBD1
V: TRBV18

CDR3: CASSLGWSQETQYF
DNA: TGTGCCAGCAGCCTGGGTTGGAGCCAAGAGACCCAGTACTTC
J: TRBJ2-5
size: NA
D: NA
V: TRBV6-1

CDR3: CASSLGDRATDTQYF
DNA: TGCGCCAGCAGCTTGGGGGACAGGGCCACAGATACGCAGTATTTT
J: TRBJ2-3
size: NA
D: TRBD1
V: TRBV5-1

CDR3: CASSLWPDRGGQPQHF
DNA: TGTGCCAGCAGCTTGTGGCCGGACCGGGGTGGTCAGCCCCAGCATTTT
J: TRBJ1-5
size: NA
D: NA
V: TRBV5-6

CDR3: CASSRPWTSGGSTDTQYF
DNA: TGTGCCAGTAGTAGACCCTGGACTAGCGGGGGAAGCACAGATACGCAGTATTTT
J: TRBJ2-3
size: NA
D: TRBD2
V: TRBV19

CDR3: CSVLPWNGGPREQYF
DNA: TGCAGCGTATTACCCTGGAACGGGGGGCCGAGGGAGCAGTACTTC
J: TRBJ2-7
size: NA
D: NA
V: TRBV29-1

CDR3: CAWRITGLGYTF
DNA: TGTGCCTGGAGAATAACGGGACTTGGCTACACCTTC
J: TRBJ1-2
size: NA
D: NA
V: TRBV30

CDR3: CASSRRTSAYEQFF
DNA: TGTGCCAGCTCCCGAAGGACTAGCGCTTATGAGCAGTTCTTC
J: TRBJ2-1
size: NA
D: TRBD2
V: TRBV18

CDR3: CASRGGTGIYSNQPQHF
DNA: TGTGCCAGCAGGGGTGGAACAGGCATCTATAGCAATCAGCCCCAGCATTTT
J: TRBJ1-5
size: NA
D: NA
V: TRBV9

CDR3: CSVEDWTANYGYTF
DNA: TGCAGCGTTGAAGATTGGACTGCAAACTATGGCTACACCTTC
J: TRBJ1-2
size: NA
D: NA
V: TRBV29-1

CDR3: CASSPQSGQGYPGANVLTF
DNA: TGTGCCAGCAGCCCGCAAAGCGGACAGGGTTACCCTGGGGCCAACGTCCTGACTTTC
J: TRBJ2-6
size: NA
D: TRBD1
V: TRBV7-9

CDR3: CASSYGSGAIYNEQFF
DNA: TGTGCCAGCAGTTACGGTTCGGGAGCGATTTACAATGAGCAGTTCTTC
J: TRBJ2-1
size: NA
D: NA
V: TRBV6-5

CDR3: CASSLGTGQFYEQYF
DNA: TGTGCCAGCAGCTTAGGGACGGGACAATTCTACGAGCAGTACTTC
J: TRBJ2-7
size: NA
D: NA
V: TRBV13

CDR3: CASSSRYGVDTEAFF
DNA: TGTGCCAGCAGTTCCCGCTACGGGGTGGACACTGAAGCTTTCTTT
J: TRBJ1-1
size: NA
D: NA
V: TRBV7-9

CDR3: CASSTQWGGGTDTQYF
DNA: TGTGCCAGCAGCACCCAGTGGGGGGGTGGCACAGATACGCAGTATTTT
J: TRBJ2-3
size: once
D: TRBD2
V: TRBV7-2

CDR3: CASTPGSGRGAQYF
DNA: TGCGCCAGCACCCCTGGGAGCGGCCGGGGGGCCCAGTACTTC
J: TRBJ2-5
size: NA
D: TRBD2
V: TRBV5-1

CDR3: CASSQGRTGGRWEAFF
DNA: TGCGCCAGCAGCCAAGGCCGGACAGGGGGCCGATGGGAAGCTTTCTTT
J: TRBJ1-1
size: NA
D: TRBD1
V: TRBV4-3

CDR3: CASTHSRRENQPQHF
DNA: TGTGCCAGCACCCACTCCAGGAGGGAAAATCAGCCCCAGCATTTT
J: TRBJ1-5
size: NA
D: NA
V: TRBV2

CDR3: CSVEIRHKGATDTQYF
DNA: TGCAGCGTTGAGATTAGACATAAGGGGGCTACGGATACGCAGTATTTT
J: TRBJ2-3
size: NA
D: TRBD1
V: TRBV29-1

CDR3: CASSSQQGPYGYTF
DNA: TGTGCCAGCAGTTCCCAACAGGGCCCCTATGGCTACACCTTC
J: TRBJ1-2
size: NA
D: NA
V: TRBV6-1

CDR3: CASSLVAGRDSYEQYF
DNA: TGTGCCAGCAGCTTAGTTGCGGGACGTGACTCCTACGAGCAGTACTTC
J: TRBJ2-7
size: once
D: NA
V: TRBV13

CDR3: CASSQDSDRSSYNEQFF
DNA: TGTGCCAGCAGCCAAGACTCAGACAGGAGCTCCTACAATGAGCAGTTCTTC
J: TRBJ2-1
size: few
D: NA
V: TRBV4-2

CDR3: CASSPGPVDTEAFF
DNA: TGTGCCAGCTCCCCTGGGCCTGTGGACACTGAAGCTTTCTTT
J: TRBJ1-1
size: NA
D: NA
V: TRBV18

CDR3: CASSASMNTEAFF
DNA: TGCGCCAGCAGCGCTAGCATGAACACTGAAGCTTTCTTT
J: TRBJ1-1
size: NA
D: NA
V: TRBV5-1

CDR3: CASSEGTGTHEQYF
DNA: TGTGCCAGCAGTGAGGGGACAGGGACCCACGAGCAGTACTTC
J: TRBJ2-7
size: NA
D: TRBD1
V: TRBV6-1

CDR3: CASSLFHSNQPQHF
DNA: TGTGCCAGCAGTTTATTTCATAGCAATCAGCCCCAGCATTTT
J: TRBJ1-5
size: once
D: NA
V: TRBV28

CDR3: CASTGQGGMGEAFF
DNA: TGTGCCAGTACCGGACAGGGGGGGATGGGTGAAGCTTTCTTT
J: TRBJ1-1
size: NA
D: TRBD1
V: TRBV19

CDR3: CASSLGRRKYQPQHF
DNA: TGTGCCAGCAGCTTAGGGAGACGGAAGTATCAGCCCCAGCATTTT
J: TRBJ1-5
size: NA
D: NA
V: TRBV7-8

CDR3: CASRTGGRNQPQHF
DNA: TGTGCCAGCAGAACAGGGGGCCGCAATCAGCCCCAGCATTTT
J: TRBJ1-5
size: NA
D: TRBD1
V: TRBV6-1

CDR3: CASSPVTGTYGDYGYTF
DNA: TGTGCCAGCTCACCCGTGACAGGGACTTATGGTGACTATGGCTACACCTTC
J: TRBJ1-2
size: NA
D: TRBD1
V: TRBV18

CDR3: CSVEDARFSSYTF
DNA: TGCAGCGTTGAAGATGCCCGGTTTTCGAGCTACACCTTC
J: TRBJ1-2
size: NA
D: NA
V: TRBV29-1

CDR3: CASSIPGTSGLYEQYF
DNA: TGTGCCAGTAGTATCCCCGGGACTAGCGGACTCTACGAGCAGTACTTC
J: TRBJ2-7
size: NA
D: TRBD2
V: TRBV19

CDR3: CASSQVAHLGRTKTYEQYF
DNA: TGCGCCAGCAGCCAAGTGGCCCACCTGGGCAGGACAAAGACCTACGAGCAGTACTTC
J: TRBJ2-7
size: few
D: NA
V: TRBV4-1

CDR3: CASSGAIVAYEQYF
DNA: TGCGCCAGCAGTGGGGCGATCGTAGCCTACGAGCAGTACTTC
J: TRBJ2-7
size: NA
D: NA
V: TRBV10-1

CDR3: CASSGGTSVGLFF
DNA: TGTGCCAGCAGTGGAGGGACCTCCGTGGGGCTGTTTTTT
J: TRBJ2-2
size: NA
D: NA
V: TRBV28